A selection of T cell receptor beta chains follows, all from one sample in a study of radiotherapy plus CTLA-4 blockade in lung cancer. Clones were sequenced by immunoSEQ multiplex PCR, and TCRdb holds only the in-frame ones, with some missing. The sample contains about 45,000 clones, about 70% of which appear only once. The sequences come from peripheral blood, collected from a patient treated with radiotherapy plus ipilimumab. The receptors come from a human donor with non-small cell lung cancer who had a partial response to radiotherapy plus ipilimumab. Both conserved end residues are part of each CDR3. A D gene is named only where the DNA matches it firmly. The size field is filled for only some rows; it gives once, few, many or a size class.

d_gene: .; v_gene: TRBV7-2; j_gene: TRBJ1-1; abundance: .; CDR3nt: TGTGCCAGCAGCTTCCGCCTAGGGGCTAACACTGAAGCTTTCTTT; CDR3aa: CASSFRLGANTEAFF
d_gene: .; v_gene: TRBV6-5; j_gene: TRBJ2-5; abundance: .; CDR3nt: TGTGCCAGCAGACAAAGGGGAGAGACCCAGTACTTC; CDR3aa: CASRQRGETQYF
d_gene: TRBD2; v_gene: TRBV27; j_gene: TRBJ2-1; abundance: .; CDR3nt: TGTGCCAGCAGTTTATCGGCAGGGAGGGGCAATGAGCAGTTCTTC; CDR3aa: CASSLSAGRGNEQFF
d_gene: .; v_gene: TRBV29-1; j_gene: TRBJ2-7; abundance: .; CDR3nt: TGCAGCGTTACAGGGTACGCCTACGAGCAGTACTTC; CDR3aa: CSVTGYAYEQYF
d_gene: .; v_gene: TRBV7-9; j_gene: TRBJ2-7; abundance: .; CDR3nt: TGTGCCAGCAGCAGGCGACAGGTCTCCTACGAGCAGTACTTC; CDR3aa: CASSRRQVSYEQYF
d_gene: TRBD2; v_gene: TRBV6-6; j_gene: TRBJ2-1; abundance: .; CDR3nt: TGTGCCAGCAGTTTGTCCCTAGCGGAGTACTACAATGAGCAGTTCTTC; CDR3aa: CASSLSLAEYYNEQFF
d_gene: TRBD1; v_gene: TRBV6-5; j_gene: TRBJ1-5; abundance: .; CDR3nt: TGTGCCAGCAGTCCTGGACAGGGTGATCAGCCCCAGCATTTT; CDR3aa: CASSPGQGDQPQHF
d_gene: .; v_gene: TRBV29-1; j_gene: TRBJ1-2; abundance: .; CDR3nt: TGCAGCGTTCAAACAGGGAGGGGCGGCTACACCTTC; CDR3aa: CSVQTGRGGYTF
d_gene: TRBD2; v_gene: TRBV15; j_gene: TRBJ2-5; abundance: few; CDR3nt: TGTGCCACCAGCAGACCGAGCGGGACCCAAGAGACCCAGTACTTC; CDR3aa: CATSRPSGTQETQYF
d_gene: .; v_gene: TRBV4-1; j_gene: TRBJ2-7; abundance: few; CDR3nt: TGCGCCAGCAGCCAAGTAACAGGCGAGCAGTACTTC; CDR3aa: CASSQVTGEQYF
d_gene: .; v_gene: TRBV5-4; j_gene: TRBJ2-1; abundance: .; CDR3nt: TGTGCCAGCAGCTTACAGGGCCCCCCCTCCAATGAGCAGTTCTTC; CDR3aa: CASSLQGPPSNEQFF
d_gene: .; v_gene: TRBV10-3; j_gene: TRBJ1-1; abundance: .; CDR3nt: TGTGCCATCAGTGGACAGTTGGGAACTGAAGCTTTCTTT; CDR3aa: CAISGQLGTEAFF
d_gene: .; v_gene: TRBV7-9; j_gene: TRBJ2-7; abundance: .; CDR3nt: TGTGCCAGCAGCTTTGGAGAGGCAGATTCCTACGAGCAGTACTTC; CDR3aa: CASSFGEADSYEQYF
d_gene: .; v_gene: TRBV5-6; j_gene: TRBJ1-1; abundance: .; CDR3nt: TGTGCCAGCAGTTCGACCGGGACACCTACTGAAGCTTTCTTT; CDR3aa: CASSSTGTPTEAFF
d_gene: TRBD1; v_gene: TRBV5-4; j_gene: TRBJ1-2; abundance: .; CDR3nt: TGTGCCAGCAGCCGGGGGACAGGCTATGGCTACACCTTC; CDR3aa: CASSRGTGYGYTF
d_gene: .; v_gene: TRBV6-6; j_gene: TRBJ2-1; abundance: .; CDR3nt: TGTGCCAGCAGTTATCAGGGAAACTACAATGAGCAGTTCTTC; CDR3aa: CASSYQGNYNEQFF
d_gene: TRBD1; v_gene: TRBV29-1; j_gene: TRBJ2-2; abundance: few; CDR3nt: TGCAGCGTCCAAACCACCGGGACAGGGGGTACCGGGGAGCTGTTTTTT; CDR3aa: CSVQTTGTGGTGELFF
d_gene: TRBD2; v_gene: TRBV7-2; j_gene: TRBJ2-3; abundance: .; CDR3nt: TGTGCCAGCAGCTTAGACGGTAGCGGGGGCACAGATACGCAGTATTTT; CDR3aa: CASSLDGSGGTDTQYF
d_gene: TRBD1; v_gene: TRBV6-5; j_gene: TRBJ1-6; abundance: .; CDR3nt: TGTGCCAGCAGTTTGCCTCGACAGGGGCACTCACCCCTCCACTTT; CDR3aa: CASSLPRQGHSPLHF
d_gene: TRBD2; v_gene: TRBV5-1; j_gene: TRBJ2-7; abundance: .; CDR3nt: TGCGCCAGCAGCCCGGGACTAGGGTACGAGCAGTACTTC; CDR3aa: CASSPGLGYEQYF
d_gene: .; v_gene: TRBV6-5; j_gene: TRBJ1-1; abundance: many; CDR3nt: TGTGCCAGCATGCTAGGACAGATGAACACTGAAGCTTTCTTT; CDR3aa: CASMLGQMNTEAFF
d_gene: TRBD1; v_gene: TRBV27; j_gene: TRBJ2-7; abundance: .; CDR3nt: TGTGCCGTGGGGCCCGGGACAGGAGCCTACGAGCAGTACTTC; CDR3aa: CAVGPGTGAYEQYF
d_gene: .; v_gene: TRBV5-4; j_gene: TRBJ2-1; abundance: .; CDR3nt: TGTGCCAGCAGGAACTCGGGAGCCTACAATGAGCAGTTCTTC; CDR3aa: CASRNSGAYNEQFF
d_gene: TRBD2; v_gene: TRBV19; j_gene: TRBJ2-1; abundance: .; CDR3nt: TGTGCCAGTAGTGCCCTAGCGGGAGTATTCAATGAGCAGTTCTTC; CDR3aa: CASSALAGVFNEQFF
d_gene: TRBD1; v_gene: TRBV6-5; j_gene: TRBJ1-1; abundance: .; CDR3nt: TGTGCCAGCAGTAATACACAGGGGCACACTGAAGCTTTCTTT; CDR3aa: CASSNTQGHTEAFF
d_gene: .; v_gene: TRBV6-1; j_gene: TRBJ1-2; abundance: .; CDR3nt: TGTGCCAGCAGTGAGGTGACAGTCCTAAGTCGGGGCTACACCTTC; CDR3aa: CASSEVTVLSRGYTF
d_gene: TRBD1; v_gene: TRBV9; j_gene: TRBJ1-3; abundance: .; CDR3nt: TGTGCCAGCAGCGTATCCGGGGGACAGGCCCTAGGAAACACCATATATTTT; CDR3aa: CASSVSGGQALGNTIYF